Sequencing of this T cell receptor (beta chain) was carried out in a study of blood T cells in healthy people across ages. Then a second PCR, running about 6 to 12 cycles, was carried out with a sample-barcoded 5' primer and a J-beta primer mix. Tags on each cDNA molecule came from a template-switch adaptor with 12 random nucleotides. TCRdb independently ran MiXCR on the 5' RACE reads; one entry per CDR3 protein. The profile covers 1.4 million or so distinct CDR3 sequences, with around 40% appearing a single time and around 4% taken by the ten largest. Per-sample yields of isolated PBMCs were at least 6 million. Whole-study results and caveats: Observed TCR beta diversity per million T cells went down as age went up. This fall followed a roughly linear course with age.

Regarding this clonotype: The antigen remains unidentified.

The sequencing input was blood. This TCR was sampled from a woman aged 18 to 35 in good health.

The CDR3 protein is CASSVWRNIGTDTQYF. The DNA for the CDR3 is TGTGCCAGCAGCGTTTGGCGGAACATCGGCACAGATACGCAGTATTTT. This chain uses TRBV9 with TRBJ2-3; D gene ambiguous. Per germline, CDR1 SGDLS and CDR2 YYNGEE. Trimming removed 2 bases from V and 1 base from J, with 14 bases in between. The CDR3 contains 16 residues.